These 21 T cell receptor beta chains came from one sample sequenced in a study of cytomegalovirus exposure and HLA in healthy donors. In the PCR, 60 Vbeta and 13 Jbeta primers were used. Sequencing used immunoSEQ multiplex PCR; TCRdb keeps in-frame clones, though not all of them. The data show a few hundred thousand clones, 80% to 95% seen once. Material: PBMCs. The source is a girl aged 2-9 years in good health and CMV-seronegative.

The V and J genes are TRBV18 and TRBJ1-2; the match to TRBD1 covers 7 bases. Germline assignment: CDR1 KGHSH and CDR2 LQKENI. The CDR3 totals 14 residues. V trimming: 2 bases; J trimming: 2 bases; junction bases outside the gene matches: 2. This CDR3 is CASSPTGVNYGYTF. The DNA for the CDR3 is TGTGCCAGCTCACCAACAGGGGTAAACTATGGCTACACCTTC.

J is TRBJ2-7 and V is TRBV5-6, with TRBD1 matching over 12 bases. Trimming at V came to 4 bases and at J to 5 bases, leaving 1 base not matched to a gene. The CDR3 has 13 amino acids. Germline values: CDR1 SGHDT, CDR2 YYEEEE. CDR3 DNA: TGTGCCAGCAGCAGGGACAGGGGGCACGAGCAGTACTTC. Its translation: CASSRDRGHEQYF. The full variable domain, its missing parts supplied by reference TRBV5-6 and TRBJ2-7, is DAGVTQSPTHLIKTRGQQVTLRCSPKSGHDTVSWYQQALGQGPQFIFQYYEEEERQRGNFPDRFSGHQFPNYSSELNVNALLLGDSALYLCASSRDRGHEQYFGPGTRLTVT.

The chain recombines TRBV5-1 with TRBJ2-7; 8 nucleotides line up with TRBD1. Unmatched junction bases numbered 5, after V lost 1 base and J lost 5 bases. The CDR3 is made up of 14 amino acids. Germline CDR1 and CDR2: SGHRS and YFSETQ. Here the CDR3 reads CASSLRRQGNEQYF. The CDR3 DNA reads TGCGCCAGCAGCTTGCGGAGACAGGGGAACGAGCAGTACTTC.

The chain uses TRBV11-3 and TRBJ2-1; D remains ambiguous. The CDR3 length is 14 residues. Germline CDR1 reads SGHNT; CDR2 reads YENEEA. V shed 2 bases and J shed 8 bases, with 13 bases lying between them. CDR3 sequence: CASSLRLVFDEQFF. As DNA, the CDR3 is TGTGCCAGCAGCTTACGACTGGTCTTCGATGAGCAGTTCTTC. The variable domain in full, with the rest retrieved from reference TRBV11-3 and TRBJ2-1, is EAGVVQSPRYKIIEKKQPVAFWCNPISGHNTLYWYLQNLGQGPELLIRYENEEAVDDSQLPKDRFSAERLKGVDSTLKIQPAELGDSAVYLCASSLRLVFDEQFFGPGTRLTVL.

This chain links TRBV6-5 with TRBJ1-1; the match to TRBD1 covers 7 bases. From germline, CDR1 is MNHEY and CDR2 SVGAGI. The V gene end was trimmed by 7 bases and the J gene end by 0 bases; junction bases not matched to a gene: 5. The CDR3 covers 14 residues. The CDR3 DNA follows: TGTGCCAGCAAGAGAACAGGGGTGAACACTGAAGCTTTCTTT. As protein: CASKRTGVNTEAFF.

V gene TRBV27 combines with J gene TRBJ1-2, with unresolved D. The CDR3 is 14 residues long. Trimming removed 1 base at V and 7 bases at J, with 13 bases between. Germline CDR1 reads MNHEY; CDR2 reads SMNVEV (reference sequence). The CDR3 sequence is CASSLYAGRGGYTF. CDR3 nucleotides: TGTGCCAGCAGTTTATATGCGGGGAGAGGTGGCTACACCTTC.

The chain carries TRBV30 and TRBJ1-6; D uncertain. CDR3 length: 15 amino acids. The V end was cut by 4 bases, the J end by 0 bases, with 10 bases between. CDR1 GTSNPN and CDR2 SVGIG come from the germline V gene (reference sequence). CDR3 amino acids: CAWTRASSYNSPLHF. The CDR3 DNA is TGTGCCTGGACCCGCGCGAGCTCCTATAATTCACCCCTCCACTTT.

This chain links TRBV2 with TRBJ2-7, with TRBD1 matching over 9 bases. The length of the CDR3 is 15 residues. V lost 4 bases to trimming and J lost 0 bases; unmatched junction nucleotides: 4. CDR1 and CDR2 from the germline V gene are SNHLY and FYNNEI. The CDR3 coding sequence is TGTGCCAGCAGTGTGGGGACAGGGAGCTCCTACGAGCAGTACTTC. It specifies CASSVGTGSSYEQYF.

CDR3 amino acids: CASGLSPMNTEAFF. For the CDR3, the DNA is TGTGCTAGTGGTTTAAGTCCTATGAACACTGAAGCTTTCTTT. The V call is TRBV12-5, the J call TRBJ1-1; the D is unclear. Trimming cost V 3 bases and J 0 bases, with 8 bases left between them. The CDR3 sequence is 14 residues long. Germline CDR1 reads LGHNT; CDR2 reads FRNRAP.

The CDR3 bases are TGTGCCACCAGCAAGGTTGGTCAGGGGAATGAAAAACTGTTTTTT. Translated, it gives CATSKVGQGNEKLFF. The V call is TRBV15, the J call TRBJ1-4, with D perhaps matching TRBD1 (6 bases). CDR1 LNHNV and CDR2 YYDKDF come from the germline V gene (reference sequence). The CDR3 has 15 amino acids. V was cut by 4 bases and J by 5 bases, with 14 bases left in between. Combining the CDR3 with reference TRBV15 and TRBJ1-4 gives the whole variable domain DAMVIQNPRYQVTQFGKPVTLSCSQTLNHNVMYWYQQKSSQAPKLLFHYYDKDFNNEADTPDNFQSRRPNTSFCFLDIRSPGLGDTAMYLCATSKVGQGNEKLFFGSGTQLSVL.

V gene TRBV19 combines with J gene TRBJ2-2, with 8 bases aligning to TRBD1. Trimming at V came to 5 bases and at J to 5 bases, leaving 7 bases not matched to a gene. Germline values: CDR1 LNHDA, CDR2 SQIVND (reference sequence). This CDR3 spans 15 amino acids. This CDR3 reads CASSSRTGWTGELFF. As DNA, the CDR3 is TGTGCCAGTAGTTCCCGGACAGGGTGGACCGGGGAGCTGTTTTTT.

This chain uses TRBV6-5 with TRBJ2-1, with a tentative D call TRBD2 (7 bases). The germline V gene encodes CDR1 MNHEY and CDR2 SVGAGI. V was clipped by 6 bases and J by 10 bases, with 16 bases between them. This CDR3 has 13 amino acids. As DNA, the CDR3 is TGTGCCAGCAGAGTAGGGGGGGGGCTCGAGCAGTTCTTC. This gives the protein CASRVGGGLEQFF.

The chain joins TRBV30 to TRBJ2-2; 8 bases match TRBD1. V trimming: 5 bases; J trimming: 7 bases; junction bases outside the gene matches: 9. In germline, CDR1 is GTSNPN, CDR2 SVGIG (reference sequence). The CDR3 runs to 14 residues. In nucleotides, the CDR3 is TGTGCCTGGTCTGAACAGGGGGATGGCGGGGAGCTGTTTTTT. Its translation: CAWSEQGDGGELFF.

The chain links TRBV11-2 to TRBJ2-1, with a tentative D call TRBD2 (6 bases). Germline values: CDR1 SGHAT, CDR2 FQNNGV. This CDR3 spans 15 amino acids. V lost 1 base to trimming and J lost 4 bases, with 11 bases between them. The CDR3 DNA reads as TGTGCCAGCAGCTTAGGTGCTAGCGCGTACAATGAGCAGTTCTTC. This gives the protein CASSLGASAYNEQFF.

The DNA of the CDR3 is TGCGCCAGCAGATCCTCGGACACTGATAATTCACCCCTCCACTTT. It translates to CASRSSDTDNSPLHF. The genes are TRBV5-1 and TRBJ1-6, with D possibly matching TRBD1 (5 bases). The length of the CDR3 is 15 residues. Germline V CDR1 and CDR2: SGHRS, YFSETQ. Trimming pared 5 bases from V and 5 bases from J, leaving 14 bases between.

The chain recombines TRBV4-1 with TRBJ2-7, with D perhaps matching TRBD1 (5 bases). CDR3 length: 15 amino acids. Per the germline V gene, CDR1 is MGHRA and CDR2 is YSYEKL. V was trimmed by 1 base and J by 2 bases, leaving 12 bases between them. CDR3: CASSQVQGLTYEQYF. The DNA of the CDR3 is TGCGCCAGCAGCCAAGTGCAGGGCCTAACCTACGAGCAGTACTTC.

This clone has only one observation. The genes are TRBV2 and TRBJ2-3; 8 nucleotides agree with TRBD2. This CDR3 has 15 amino acids. In germline, CDR1 is SNHLY, CDR2 FYNNEI. Trimming cost V 7 bases and J 6 bases; bases outside gene matches: 12. CDR3 in amino acids: CASKYGRGGVDTQYF. The CDR3 region has the DNA TGTGCCAGCAAGTACGGTCGGGGGGGCGTCGATACGCAGTATTTT.

The V call is TRBV2, the J call TRBJ2-5, with D perhaps TRBD2 (6 bases). The CDR3 sequence is 12 residues long. Trimming left V 3 bases short and J 5 bases short, with 7 bases between. Germline CDR1 reads SNHLY; CDR2 reads FYNNEI. The CDR3 here is CASSDRGETQYF. CDR3 nucleotide sequence: TGTGCCAGCAGTGATCGGGGGGAGACCCAGTACTTC.

This chain joins TRBV7-2 and TRBJ1-4; D possibly corresponds to TRBD1 (5 bases). V lost 1 base, J lost 8 bases, and 17 bases lay in between. The length of the CDR3 is 16 residues. Germline loops: CDR1 SGHTA, CDR2 FQGNSA. This CDR3 is CASSLGRGGTGEKLFF. The CDR3 nucleotides are TGTGCCAGCAGCTTAGGTCGGGGGGGTACAGGAGAAAAACTGTTTTTT.

The gene calls are TRBV5-1 and TRBJ1-1, with D maybe TRBD1 (6 bases). CDR1 and CDR2 (germline): SGHRS, YFSETQ. V shed 3 bases and J shed 6 bases, with 12 bases lying between them. The CDR3 totals 13 residues. CDR3 nucleotide sequence: TGCGCCAGCAGCTCGTTACAGGGACCTGAAGCTTTCTTT. This gives the protein CASSSLQGPEAFF.

J is TRBJ2-3 and V is TRBV11-2; D ambiguous. V shed 4 bases and J shed 0 bases, with 2 bases lying between them. Germline CDR1 reads SGHAT; CDR2 reads FQNNGV. CDR3 length: 12 residues. Here the CDR3 DNA reads TGTGCCAGCAGCTCAAGCACAGATACGCAGTATTTT. This gives the protein CASSSSTDTQYF.